The 15 T cell receptor beta chains in this list originate from one sample, sequenced in a study of CD8 T cells in ankylosing spondylitis. Via MiXCR, TCRdb re-called the 5' RACE reads, giving one row per CDR3 protein. Among roughly 180,000 distinct CDR3 sequences listed, over 10% were seen once. Sequenced material: blood, either unsorted or a sorted T cell fraction (not recorded which). Receptors were obtained from a female donor with ankylosing spondylitis or in good health (not recorded which).

This clonotype was seen repeatedly, ten times or more. The gene calls are TRBV12-3 or TRBV12-4 and TRBJ2-7; D is tentatively TRBD1 or TRBD2 (5 bases each). The CDR3 contains 13 residues. V was trimmed by 7 bases and J by 7 bases, leaving 17 bases between them. This CDR3 is CASKKGRGEEQYF. CDR3 DNA sequence: TGTGCCAGCAAGAAAGGCCGGGGCGAAGAGCAGTACTTC.

The chain has TRBV19 and TRBJ1-1, with unresolved D. Between the trimmed V and J ends, which lost 6 bases and 1 base, there was a span of 12 bases. CDR3 length: 14 amino acids. The germline V gene encodes CDR1 LNHDA and CDR2 SQIVND (reference sequence). The chain's CDR3 is CASSSAPENTEAFF. The CDR3 DNA sequence: TGTGCCAGTAGCTCAGCGCCCGAGAACACTGAAGCTTTCTTT. Drawing the rest from reference TRBV19 and TRBJ1-1, the complete variable domain is DGGITQSPKYLFRKEGQNVTLSCEQNLNHDAMYWYRQDPGQGLRLIYYSQIVNDFQKGDIAEGYSVSREKKESFPLTVTSAQKNPTAFYLCASSSAPENTEAFFGQGTRLTVV.

Ten or more counts support this clonotype. The V gene is TRBV9, the J gene TRBJ2-3, with TRBD2 as a possible D gene (6 bases). In germline, CDR1 is SGDLS, CDR2 YYNGEE. V lost 0 bases and J lost 1, with 9 bases in between. The CDR3 is 15 residues long. The DNA of the CDR3 is TGTGCCAGCAGCGTAGCGGCGGGGCGCACAGATACGCAGTATTTT. Its protein is CASSVAAGRTDTQYF.

This clonotype came up a few times. The genes are TRBV6-1 and TRBJ2-5; D uncertain. The V end was cut by 1 base, the J end by 1 base, with 7 bases between. This CDR3 is 14 amino acids long. CDR1 and CDR2 (germline): MNHNS, SASEGT. The DNA of the CDR3 is TGTGCCAGCAGTGAAGGATCCCTCCAAGAGACCCAGTACTTC. This encodes CASSEGSLQETQYF.

This clonotype was seen many times. The chain links TRBV12-3 or TRBV12-4 to TRBJ2-7; D is perhaps TRBD1 (6 bases). Trimming cost V 5 bases and J 2 bases, with 7 bases left between them. This CDR3 region has 12 residues. The CDR3 nucleotides are TGTGCCAGCAGTCGACAGGCCTACGAGCAGTACTTC. It is translated as CASSRQAYEQYF.

The chain uses TRBV15 and TRBJ1-2; 7 nucleotides line up with TRBD1. This CDR3 is built from 15 residues. The junction had 11 bases not matched to a gene; V was cut back by 5 bases and J by 5 bases. The germline CDR1 and CDR2 sequences are LNHNV and YYDKDF (reference sequence). The CDR3 spells CATSGGRGTSYGYTF. CDR3 nucleotide sequence: TGTGCCACCAGCGGAGGCAGGGGGACCTCATATGGCTACACCTTC.

This clonotype was seen a few times. CDR3 sequence: CASSATSSTTYEQYF. For the CDR3, the DNA is TGCGCCAGCAGCGCCACTAGTTCAACTACCTACGAGCAGTACTTC. This chain joins TRBV5-1 and TRBJ2-7; the D gene is possibly TRBD2 (5 bases). In germline, CDR1 is SGHRS, CDR2 YFSETQ. There are 15 residues in the CDR3. Trimming stripped 4 bases from V and 2 bases from J, with 16 bases between.

This clonotype was seen only a few times. The chain recombines TRBV19 with TRBJ1-1, with D tentatively TRBD1 (5 bases). CDR1 is LNHDA and CDR2 is SQIVND in the germline V gene (reference sequence). The V end lost 3 bases, the J end lost 0 bases, and 20 bases lay between the germline ends. CDR3 size: 18 residues. CDR3 sequence reads: CASSIEGAGPGMNTEAFF. The CDR3 region has the DNA TGTGCCAGTAGTATCGAAGGAGCGGGGCCCGGCATGAACACTGAAGCTTTCTTT.

This clonotype was seen repeatedly, ten times or more. The chain joins TRBV12-3 or TRBV12-4 to TRBJ2-6; D not resolved. The V gene lost 2 bases and the J gene lost 1 base, with 0 bases spanning the gap. CDR3 length: 13 residues. The CDR3 loop is CASSLSGANVLTF. For the CDR3, the DNA is TGTGCCAGCAGTTTATCTGGGGCCAACGTCCTGACTTTC.

This clonotype was counted many times. The J gene is TRBJ2-3, the V gene TRBV24-1; D assignment may be TRBD1 or TRBD2 (5 bases each). V lost 4 bases and J 14 bases, leaving 15 bases between the germline ends. Germline V gene sequence: CDR1 KGHDR, CDR2 SFDVKD. The CDR3 loop spans 12 amino acids. The CDR3 DNA follows: TGTGCCACCAGTGAACCGGGACGGCGCGCGTATTTT. Protein: CATSEPGRRAYF.

Many counts were recorded for this clonotype. V is TRBV5-5 and J is TRBJ2-2; the D is unclear. The CDR3 is 14 amino acids. Trimming removed 3 bases from V and 8 bases from J, with 14 bases in between. CDR1 is SGHKS, CDR2 YYEKEE, per germline (reference sequence). The CDR3 loop reads CASSWTGPPGELFF. The CDR3 coding sequence is TGTGCCAGCAGCTGGACCGGGCCCCCGGGGGAGCTGTTTTTT.

Many counts were recorded for this clonotype. V and J are TRBV7-2 and TRBJ1-5; TRBD1 matches at 11 bases. Germline CDR1 and CDR2: SGHTA and FQGNSA. The V and J ends lost 6 bases and 5 bases, in that order; junction bases with no gene match: 3. CDR3 length: 14 amino acids. The CDR3 region is CASSSDRGHQPQHF. Written as DNA, the CDR3 is TGTGCCAGCAGTTCGGACAGGGGGCATCAGCCCCAGCATTTT.

The sample holds many counts of this clonotype. The chain couples TRBV12-3 or TRBV12-4 to TRBJ1-1; no definite D call. The V end was cut by 4 bases, the J end by 0 bases, with 9 bases between. The CDR3 spans 14 residues. CDR3 nucleotides: TGTGCCAGCAGTTCCGTCGGAGTGAACACTGAAGCTTTCTTT. Translating gives CASSSVGVNTEAFF.

This clonotype came up many times. The chain combines TRBV12-3 or TRBV12-4 with TRBJ1-1, with D maybe TRBD1 (5 bases). This CDR3 has 13 amino acids. Trimming shortened V by 5 bases and J by 0 bases, and 7 bases separated the two germline ends. DNA of the CDR3: TGTGCCAGCAGTCAGGGTTTGAACACTGAAGCTTTCTTT. It translates to CASSQGLNTEAFF.

This clonotype has ten or more counts. This chain links TRBV12-3 or TRBV12-4 with TRBJ2-5; 7 bases are a match to TRBD1. CDR3 size: 15 residues. V shed 6 bases, J shed 6 bases, and the junction held 13 bases outside the gene matches. The CDR3 sequence: CASSPGTVPGKTQYF. The CDR3 DNA reads as TGTGCCAGCAGCCCAGGGACAGTCCCAGGAAAGACCCAGTACTTC.